One sample yielded the 14 T cell receptor beta chains listed below, sequenced in a study of T cell responses to AZD1222 COVID-19 vaccine. The assay was immunoSEQ multiplex PCR, and TCRdb's table has in-frame clones only and misses some. The profile shows 130,000 or so clones, approximately 86% of them singletons. Material: peripheral blood, obtained 28 days after the second AZD1222 dose. The receptors come from an adult who received the AZD1222 COVID-19 vaccine.

This clone was detected only once. This chain uses TRBV3-1 (or the pseudogene TRBV3-2) with TRBJ2-3; TRBD1 aligns across 7 bases. The CDR3 is 13 residues long. The germline V gene encodes CDR1 LGHDT and CDR2 YNNKEL (reference sequence). Trimming took 8 bases from V and 0 from J; bases not matched to a gene: 2. The CDR3 region has the DNA TGTGCCAGCCGACAGGGAAGCACAGATACGCAGTATTTT. It codes for CASRQGSTDTQYF.

This clone came up once. J is TRBJ2-2 and V is TRBV5-1; D not certain. V dropped 4 bases and J dropped 1 base, with 11 bases sitting between them. The CDR3 runs 15 residues. CDR1 is SGHRS and CDR2 is YFSETQ in the germline V gene. The CDR3 reads CASSPMDWNTGELFF. The CDR3 coding sequence is TGCGCCAGCAGCCCTATGGATTGGAACACCGGGGAGCTGTTTTTT. Using reference TRBV5-1 and TRBJ2-2 for the parts outside the CDR3, the full variable domain is KAGVTQTPRYLIKTRGQQVTLSCSPISGHRSVSWYQQTPGQGLQFLFEYFSETQRNKGNFPGRFSGRQFSNSRSEMNVSTLELGDSALYLCASSPMDWNTGELFFGEGSRLTVL.

The V and J genes are TRBV6-5 and TRBJ1-2; D call uncertain. Germline assignment: CDR1 MNHEY and CDR2 SVGAGI. The CDR3 totals 13 residues. Trimming stripped 6 bases from V and 0 bases from J, with 8 bases between. The CDR3 is CASRTDTNYGYTF. The CDR3 region has the DNA TGTGCCAGCAGGACGGATACTAACTATGGCTACACCTTC.

This chain joins TRBV24-1 and TRBJ1-1, with TRBD1 identical over 7 bases. Trimming cost V 9 bases and J 3 bases; bases outside gene matches: 6. Germline loops: CDR1 KGHDR, CDR2 SFDVKD. There are 13 residues in the CDR3. CDR3 in DNA: TGTGCCACCCGGACAGGATTACACACTGAAGCTTTCTTT. It encodes CATRTGLHTEAFF.

The chain carries TRBV19 and TRBJ2-7; 9 positions match TRBD1. The V gene's germline CDR1 is LNHDA and CDR2 SQIVND (reference sequence). V shed 5 bases and J 3 bases; nucleotides not matched to a gene: 8. The CDR3 consists of 15 residues. The CDR3, as DNA: TGTGCCAGTAGTCAACCGGGACAGGGAGGCTACGAGCAGTACTTC. Translating it yields CASSQPGQGGYEQYF. The full variable domain, rest sourced from reference TRBV19 and TRBJ2-7, is DGGITQSPKYLFRKEGQNVTLSCEQNLNHDAMYWYRQDPGQGLRLIYYSQIVNDFQKGDIAEGYSVSREKKESFPLTVTSAQKNPTAFYLCASSQPGQGGYEQYFGPGTRLTVT.

The V and J genes are TRBV7-8 and TRBJ2-3, with 9 bases aligning to TRBD2. V gave up 0 bases and J gave up 6 bases; unmatched junction bases: 10. Germline values: CDR1 SGHVS, CDR2 FQNEAQ. The CDR3 consists of 17 residues. The CDR3 DNA is TGTGCCAGCAGCTTAGCGGGGGCTAGCGGGGCCCCGGATACGCAGTATTTT. Its translation is CASSLAGASGAPDTQYF.

The chain's CDR3 is CASSQQDYPRETQYF. DNA for the CDR3: TGTGCCAGCAGCCAGCAGGACTACCCGAGAGAGACCCAGTACTTC. The chain joins TRBV3-1 (or the pseudogene TRBV3-2) to TRBJ2-5; D might be TRBD2 (6 bases). Germline CDR1 LGHDT, CDR2 YNNKEL (reference sequence). Trimming shortened V by 3 bases and J by 4 bases, and 15 bases separated the two germline ends. This CDR3 has 15 residues.

V usage is TRBV2 and J usage is TRBJ2-3; no clear D. Deletions cut 6 bases from V and 2 bases from J, with 21 bases between. CDR3 length: 17 amino acids. Germline V gene lookup returns CDR1 SNHLY and CDR2 FYNNEI. The CDR3 reads CASREPDPERPTDTQYF. CDR3 nucleotides: TGTGCCAGCAGGGAACCTGACCCCGAAAGACCCACAGATACGCAGTATTTT.

V is TRBV27 and J is TRBJ1-1, with D perhaps TRBD1 (6 bases). The CDR3 consists of 13 residues. Germline V lookup: CDR1 MNHEY, CDR2 SMNVEV (reference sequence). The V and J ends lost 7 bases and 0 bases respectively, with 9 bases between them. As DNA, the CDR3 is TGTGCCAGCACAGGGGATATGAACACTGAAGCTTTCTTT. As protein: CASTGDMNTEAFF.

The rearrangement links TRBV28 to TRBJ2-5; perhaps D is TRBD1 or TRBD2 (5 bases each). Trimming cost V 3 bases and J 5 bases, with 13 bases left between them. The germline V gene has CDR1 MDHEN and CDR2 SYDVKM. This CDR3 has 14 amino acids. CDR3 in amino acids: CASSFAGTSETQYF. In DNA, the CDR3 is TGTGCCAGCAGTTTCGCTGGGACGAGTGAGACCCAGTACTTC.

The J gene is TRBJ2-7, the V gene TRBV4-1; 8 nucleotides align to TRBD2. Germline CDR1 MGHRA, CDR2 YSYEKL. The CDR3 is 14 amino acids. J lost 4 bases, V lost 1 base, and 3 bases had no gene match. Written as DNA, the CDR3 is TGCGCCAGCAGCCAAGCAAGCGGGAGTTACGAGCAGTACTTC. Translation: CASSQASGSYEQYF.

J is TRBJ1-4 and V is TRBV19; TRBD1 agrees at 10 bases. V gave up 4 bases and J gave up 1 base; unmatched junction bases: 6. The CDR3 is 17 amino acids. The germline V gene has CDR1 LNHDA and CDR2 SQIVND (reference sequence). Written as DNA, the CDR3 is TGTGCCAGTAGTACAGCGACAGGGGGCAGAACTAATGAAAAACTGTTTTTT. This gives the protein CASSTATGGRTNEKLFF.

The J gene is TRBJ2-7, the V gene TRBV7-3; 7 bases are a match to TRBD1. Germline assignment: CDR1 SGHTA and CDR2 FQGTGA. The CDR3 is made up of 16 amino acids. Trimming at V came to 0 bases and at J to 6 bases, leaving 11 bases not matched to a gene. CDR3 sequence reads: CASSLTTGQDLAEQYF. The CDR3, as DNA: TGTGCCAGCAGCTTAACGACCGGACAGGACCTAGCCGAGCAGTACTTC.

V usage is TRBV9 and J usage is TRBJ2-2, with D perhaps assigned TRBD1 or TRBD2 (5 bases each). Germline CDR1 is SGDLS and CDR2 is YYNGEE. Trimming took off 2 bases at V and 3 bases at J, with 20 bases between the two ends. This CDR3 is 18 amino acids long. CDR3 nucleotides: TGTGCCAGCAGCGTTCGGGTCTCCTCCGGGACGTACACCGGGGAGCTGTTTTTT. Translation: CASSVRVSSGTYTGELFF.